A single T cell receptor beta chain is shown here with its context. How the authors handled the data: Amplified reference gene primers provided the basis for estimating nucleated cell counts. Sequencing used immunoSEQ multiplex PCR; TCRdb keeps in-frame clones, though not all of them. That table is the source of V, J and clone size, and D and trimming were worked out from the DNA. The table includes around 150,000 clones, 79% detected once. This entry belongs to a study of blood T cell repertoires in COVID-19. Background on the study: The United States, Italy and Spain provided the acute and convalescent COVID-19 samples. Sample material is recorded as cDNA or gDNA derived from T cells, B-cell-depleted T cells, or PBMCs.

Germline CDR1 SGHDT, CDR2 YYEEEE. The V end lost 9 bases, the J end lost 4 bases, and 16 bases lay between the germline ends. This CDR3 is built from 13 residues. Sequencing was carried out using peripheral blood. This chain connects TRBV5-6 to TRBJ1-1; D is perhaps TRBD1 (5 bases). This sequence was found in a man aged 45 to 65 with active or convalescent COVID-19. The CDR3 region has the DNA TGTGCCACCTTACTTTTCGGGGGCACTGAAGCTTTCTTT. Its translation: CATLLFGGTEAFF.